These 31 T cell receptor beta chains were sequenced from one sample in a study of blood T cells in healthy people across ages. With a J-beta primer mix and a sample-barcoded 5' primer, a second PCR ran about 6 to 11 cycles. TCRdb reprocessed the 5' RACE reads with MiXCR, giving one entry per CDR3 protein. The top ten hold around 40% of the sample, which has approximately 800,000 distinct CDR3 sequences, about 53% seen once. Sequencing was done on a sample of blood. These receptors came from a man older than 75 in good health.

DNA for the CDR3: TGCAGCGTTGAAGACGAGGGGAGCGGGAGTGGCAATGAGCAGTTCTTC. Protein: CSVEDEGSGSGNEQFF. This rearrangement joins TRBV29-1 to TRBJ2-1; TRBD2 aligns across 8 bases. The germline V gene encodes CDR1 SQVTM and CDR2 ANQGSEA. This CDR3 contains 16 residues. J lost 6 bases, V lost 0 bases, and 10 bases had no gene match.

This clonotype came up many times. The J gene is TRBJ2-1, the V gene TRBV5-1; weak D call: TRBD2 (5 bases). Trimming cost V 4 bases and J 4 bases, with 9 bases left between them. This CDR3 spans 13 amino acids. The germline V gene has CDR1 SGHRS and CDR2 YFSETQ. CDR3 DNA: TGCGCCAGCAGCCCCGGGGATTACAATGAGCAGTTCTTC. It yields the protein CASSPGDYNEQFF. The complete variable domain, with remaining parts taken from reference TRBV5-1 and TRBJ2-1, reads KAGVTQTPRYLIKTRGQQVTLSCSPISGHRSVSWYQQTPGQGLQFLFEYFSETQRNKGNFPGRFSGRQFSNSRSEMNVSTLELGDSALYLCASSPGDYNEQFFGPGTRLTVL.

In its sample, this clonotype was seen a few times. This chain joins TRBV9 and TRBJ2-3; D remains ambiguous. CDR3 length: 16 residues. Germline CDR1 and CDR2: SGDLS and YYNGEE. V was pared by 0 bases and J by 2 bases, with 13 bases between. CDR3: CASSVASVGSTDTQYF. The CDR3 DNA reads TGTGCCAGCAGCGTAGCGTCGGTGGGCTCCACAGATACGCAGTATTTT.

This clonotype has only a few counts. V and J are TRBV7-9 and TRBJ1-1; maybe TRBD1 (6 bases). V lost 6 bases and J 4 bases, leaving 15 bases between the germline ends. Germline CDR1 SEHNR, CDR2 FQNEAQ (reference sequence). The CDR3 consists of 14 residues. This CDR3 reads CASRYPGTFTEAFF. The CDR3, as DNA: TGTGCCAGCAGGTATCCCGGGACATTCACTGAAGCTTTCTTT.

This clonotype was picked up a small number of times. The CDR3 DNA is TGTGCCAGCAGCCAAGCACCGACAACTAATGAAAAACTGTTTTTT. Translating it yields CASSQAPTTNEKLFF. The rearrangement links TRBV4-2 to TRBJ1-4; D is unresolved. Germline-derived CDR1 and CDR2 are LGHNA and YNFKEQ. V dropped 1 base and J dropped 0 bases, with 6 bases sitting between them. The CDR3 totals 15 residues.

The chain carries TRBV9 and TRBJ2-1, with no clear D. The J call may be mistaken, given a closer DNA end match to TRBJ2-7. The CDR3 has 15 amino acids. Germline loops: CDR1 SGDLS, CDR2 YYNGEE. Written as DNA, the CDR3 is TGTGCCAGCAGCGTTAGGACCGCAGCTTACAATGAGCAGTACTTC. Residues: CASSVRTAAYNEQYF.

V and J are TRBV2 and TRBJ2-4; perhaps D is TRBD1 or TRBD2 (7 bases each). The CDR3 extends over 15 amino acids. V gave up 2 bases and J gave up 6 bases, with 14 bases separating them. CDR1 and CDR2 (germline): SNHLY, FYNNEI. In DNA, the CDR3 is TGTGCCAGCAGTGAACCACAGGGGAGGGGAAACATTCAGTACTTC. Protein sequence: CASSEPQGRGNIQYF.

The chain has TRBV6-2 or TRBV6-3 and TRBJ2-7, with a weak D call TRBD1 (6 bases). The CDR3 has 15 residues. Germline CDR1 reads MNHEY; CDR2 reads SVGEGT. V lost 2 bases, J lost 3 bases, and 14 bases lay in between. For the CDR3, the DNA is TGTGCCAGCAGTTACCCGCGCAGGGGTCTCTACGAGCAGTACTTC. The encoded protein is CASSYPRRGLYEQYF.

The chain has TRBV4-1 and TRBJ1-2; 7 nucleotides line up with TRBD1. The CDR3 loop spans 14 amino acids. CDR1 and CDR2 from the germline V gene are MGHRA and YSYEKL. V was clipped by 1 base and J by 1 base; unmatched bases: 0. As DNA, the CDR3 is TGCGCCAGCAGCCAAGGGGACAGTAACTATGGCTACACCTTC. Its translation: CASSQGDSNYGYTF.

This clonotype has only a few counts. The V gene is TRBV11-1, the J gene TRBJ2-1, with a tentative D call TRBD2 (5 bases). V dropped 5 bases and J dropped 0 bases, with 11 bases sitting between them. There are 15 residues in the CDR3. Germline CDR1 reads SGHAT; CDR2 reads FQDESV (reference sequence). The CDR3 protein is CASSRRLDSYNEQFF. The CDR3 region has the DNA TGTGCCAGCAGCCGGAGGTTGGACTCCTACAATGAGCAGTTCTTC. Full variable domain (outside the CDR3, taken from reference TRBV11-1 and TRBJ2-1): EAEVAQSPRYKITEKSQAVAFWCDPISGHATLYWYRQILGQGPELLVQFQDESVVDDSQLPKDRFSAERLKGVDSTLKIQPAELGDSAMYLCASSRRLDSYNEQFFGPGTRLTVL.

The chain uses TRBV11-2 and TRBJ2-7; the D gene is possibly TRBD1 (6 bases). Trimming took 6 bases from V and 2 from J, leaving 17 bases between them. The CDR3 sequence is 15 residues long. Germline V gene lookup returns CDR1 SGHAT and CDR2 FQNNGV. CDR3 DNA sequence: TGTGCCAGCAGTTCAGGGGTTGGGGGCGCCTACGAGCAGTACTTC. Amino acid sequence: CASSSGVGGAYEQYF.

The V gene is TRBV25-1, the J gene TRBJ2-1; no definite D call. The V gene's germline CDR1 is MGHDK and CDR2 SYGVNS. The CDR3 spans 15 residues. V was clipped by 3 bases and J by 3 bases, with 12 bases between them. CDR3 sequence: CASSDPRGSYNEQFF. For the CDR3, the DNA is TGTGCCAGCAGTGATCCGCGAGGTAGCTACAATGAGCAGTTCTTC.

The CDR3 loop is CASSLTSGGLYEQYF. The DNA for the CDR3 is TGTGCCAGCAGTTTGACTAGCGGGGGCCTCTACGAGCAGTACTTC. This rearrangement joins TRBV12-3 or TRBV12-4 to TRBJ2-7; TRBD2 matches at 12 bases. Unmatched junction bases numbered 3, after V lost 3 bases and J lost 3 bases. CDR3 length equals 15 residues.

The chain combines TRBV20-1 with TRBJ1-2, with D unresolved. This CDR3 is built from 12 residues. V lost 0 bases, J lost 1 base, and 3 bases lay in between. CDR1 and CDR2 from the germline V gene are DFQATT and SNEGSKA (reference sequence). In DNA, the CDR3 is TGCAGTGCTAGAGAAGATAACTATGGCTACACCTTC. It specifies CSAREDNYGYTF.

The V call is TRBV4-2, the J call TRBJ2-6; D uncertain. V shed 4 bases and J shed 0 bases, with 7 bases lying between them. Germline V gene sequence: CDR1 LGHNA, CDR2 YNFKEQ. The CDR3 has 15 amino acids. The DNA of the CDR3 is TGTGCCAGCAGCCGCATCGGCTCTGGGGCCAACGTCCTGACTTTC. This gives the protein CASSRIGSGANVLTF.

The V call is TRBV4-2, the J call TRBJ2-7, with TRBD1 as a possible D gene (6 bases). V lost 0 bases to trimming and J lost 4 bases, with 19 bases between them. The CDR3 loop spans 17 amino acids. CDR1 is LGHNA and CDR2 is YNFKEQ in the germline V gene. CDR3 loop: CASSQDGFGTTGYEQYF. DNA for the CDR3: TGTGCCAGCAGCCAAGATGGATTTGGGACAACGGGTTACGAGCAGTACTTC.

Only one count was recorded for this clonotype. The V call is TRBV7-9, the J call TRBJ1-2; a possible D gene is TRBD1 (5 bases). CDR1 is SEHNR and CDR2 is FQNEAQ in the germline V gene (reference sequence). The CDR3 runs 14 residues. V gave up 5 bases and J gave up 4 bases, with 14 bases separating them. This CDR3 is CASSPRDQGYGYTF. The CDR3 coding sequence is TGTGCCAGCAGCCCGAGGGACCAAGGCTATGGCTACACCTTC.

This chain links TRBV6-5 with TRBJ2-7; TRBD1 or TRBD2 may be the D gene (5 bases each). The CDR3 runs 15 residues. CDR1 and CDR2 from the germline V gene are MNHEY and SVGAGI. Trimming cost V 6 bases and J 2 bases, with 17 bases left between them. CDR3 in DNA: TGTGCCAGCAGGCTGAACCGGGACCGCACCTACGAGCAGTACTTC. Protein product: CASRLNRDRTYEQYF.

The V call is TRBV29-1, the J call TRBJ1-2, with a weak D call TRBD1 (5 bases). The V gene's germline CDR1 is SQVTM and CDR2 ANQGSEA. The CDR3 totals 13 residues. The CDR3 sequence: CSVPWGTDYGYTF. The CDR3 DNA follows: TGCAGTGTCCCATGGGGGACCGACTATGGCTACACCTTC.

The chain uses TRBV20-1 and TRBJ2-4, with D tentatively TRBD1 (5 bases). V was clipped by 6 bases and J by 16 bases, with 28 bases between them. The CDR3 contains 14 residues. CDR1 is DFQATT and CDR2 is SNEGSKA in the germline V gene (reference sequence). This CDR3 reads CSARLRLQGYEHYF. CDR3 coding DNA: TGCAGTGCGAGACTGAGACTCCAGGGTTACGAGCATTACTTC.

This clonotype has more than one count but fewer than ten. The chain employs TRBV20-1 and TRBJ1-3; D remains ambiguous. Germline V gene lookup returns CDR1 DFQATT and CDR2 SNEGSKA (reference sequence). This CDR3 has 11 residues. V was pared by 3 bases and J by 4 bases, with 4 bases between. CDR3 DNA sequence: TGCAGTGCTAGGAAAGGAAACACCATATATTTT. Translation: CSARKGNTIYF.

CDR3 DNA sequence: TGCAGCGTTGGGACAGGAGCGGTGTCCTACAATGAGCAGTTCTTC. Translation: CSVGTGAVSYNEQFF. The chain combines TRBV29-1 with TRBJ2-1; 7 positions agree with TRBD1. Germline lookup yields CDR1 SQVTM and CDR2 ANQGSEA. The CDR3 length is 15 residues. With V trimmed by 4 bases and J by 1 base, 7 bases remained unmatched.

The V call is TRBV27, the J call TRBJ1-5; D perhaps matches TRBD1 (6 bases). This CDR3 is built from 16 residues. Germline V CDR1 and CDR2: MNHEY, SMNVEV (reference sequence). Deletions cut 7 bases from V and 5 bases from J, with 21 bases between. This CDR3 is CASTSLRTVSHQPQHF. In DNA form, the CDR3 reads TGTGCCAGCACCTCATTAAGGACAGTAAGTCATCAGCCCCAGCATTTT.

The rearrangement joins TRBV29-1 to TRBJ2-1, with D perhaps TRBD1 (6 bases). V shed 6 bases and J shed 9 bases, with 15 bases lying between them. The CDR3 covers 12 residues. Per the germline V gene, CDR1 is SQVTM and CDR2 is ANQGSEA. CDR3 coding DNA: TGCAGCGTATGGGGGCCGAGGGGTGAGCAGTTCTTC. Protein product: CSVWGPRGEQFF.

This chain's CDR3 is CATSGRAFYNEQFF. CDR3 DNA sequence: TGTGCCACCAGTGGACGGGCCTTCTACAATGAGCAGTTCTTC. J is TRBJ2-1 and V is TRBV24-1; D is unclear. Per the germline V gene, CDR1 is KGHDR and CDR2 is SFDVKD. This CDR3 comprises 14 residues. V was cut by 5 bases and J by 3 bases, with 10 bases left in between.

This chain uses TRBV7-9 with TRBJ2-1, with D possibly TRBD2 on 6 matching bases. The CDR3 consists of 16 residues. V was shortened by 2 bases and J by 2 bases, with 13 bases between the two germline ends. Germline loops: CDR1 SEHNR, CDR2 FQNEAQ (reference sequence). CDR3 DNA sequence: TGTGCCAGCAGCTTAAGTGGAGCGGGTACCTACAATGAGCAGTTCTTC. It is translated as CASSLSGAGTYNEQFF.

The chain uses TRBV24-1 and TRBJ2-2; 7 positions agree with TRBD1. Losses at the gene ends were 4 bases for V and 0 bases for J; bases not matched to a gene: 10. The CDR3 contains 18 residues. Per germline, CDR1 KGHDR and CDR2 SFDVKD. CDR3 sequence: CATSDPSWTGTNTGELFF. The CDR3 region has the DNA TGTGCCACCAGTGACCCCTCTTGGACAGGAACGAACACCGGGGAGCTGTTTTTT.

The genes are TRBV6-5 and TRBJ1-2; no firm D call. V was clipped by 6 bases and J by 6 bases, with 14 bases between them. The CDR3 loop spans 13 amino acids. Germline CDR1 is MNHEY and CDR2 is SVGAGI. CDR3 protein: CASRARLMDGYTF. The CDR3, as DNA: TGTGCCAGCAGGGCCAGGTTGATGGATGGCTACACCTTC.

V and J are TRBV7-2 and TRBJ2-7; 10 bases line up with TRBD2. The germline CDR1 and CDR2 sequences are SGHTA and FQGNSA. This CDR3 has 17 amino acids. Losses at the gene ends were 2 bases for V and 2 bases for J; bases not matched to a gene: 9. The CDR3 loop is CASSLPVTSGEPYEQYF. CDR3 DNA sequence: TGTGCCAGCAGCTTACCTGTTACTAGCGGGGAGCCCTACGAGCAGTACTTC.

J is TRBJ1-2 and V is TRBV24-1; perhaps TRBD1 as D (6 bases). The CDR3 contains 15 residues. Trimming left V 3 bases short and J 4 bases short, with 14 bases between. Germline V gives CDR1 KGHDR, CDR2 SFDVKD. The CDR3 nucleotides read TGTGCCACCAGTGATCCCGCAGGGGCGGCCTATGGCTACACCTTC. The encoded protein is CATSDPAGAAYGYTF.

CDR3 loop: CSARVGWFDNEQFF. The CDR3 DNA is TGCAGTGCTAGAGTGGGATGGTTCGACAATGAGCAGTTCTTC. This chain links TRBV20-1 with TRBJ2-1; D gene ambiguous. V gave up 1 base and J gave up 5 bases, with 12 bases separating them. CDR3 length equals 14 residues. The V gene's germline CDR1 is DFQATT and CDR2 SNEGSKA (reference sequence).